This TCR beta chain was profiled in a study of T-cell memory formation after mild COVID-19. Broader study findings: Day 37-peaking second-wave clones had unconfirmed SARS-CoV-2 specificity.

From 5'RACE with constant-segment primers came TCR alpha and TCR beta cDNA libraries that carried sample barcodes and UMIs. TCRdb redid the calling of the 5' RACE reads with MiXCR, one entry per CDR3 protein. Among approximately 180,000 distinct CDR3 sequences listed, roughly 17% were seen once. In regard to this clonotype: Its antigen is still unknown.

The CDR3 has 15 residues. The trim removed 4 bases at V and 7 bases at J, leaving 8 bases unmatched. Germline lookup yields CDR1 SGHTA and CDR2 FQGTGA. The chain couples TRBV7-3 to TRBJ2-1, with 9 bases fitting TRBD2. The sequenced sample consisted of PBMCs or a T cell subset sorted from them (not recorded which). This TCR was recovered from an adult woman who had mild COVID-19 (a few samples of this study predate the infection). Cell type and time point are not known. CDR3 sequence (DNA): TGTGCCAGCAGCTCCGGGGGAAGCGGGAGGAATGAGCAGTTCTTC. Translated, it gives CASSSGGSGRNEQFF.